The next 10 T cell receptor beta chains were all read from a single sample in a study of cytomegalovirus exposure and HLA in healthy donors. The protocol was immunoSEQ multiplex PCR, while the TCRdb copy is restricted to in-frame clones and leaves out a portion. In the table there are 250,000 to 400,000 clones, 88% of which are singletons. The sample was PBMCs. These receptors originate from a man aged 25 to 40 in good health and CMV-seronegative.

The chain couples TRBV5-1 to TRBJ1-4; 11 bases fit TRBD1. Germline lookup yields CDR1 SGHRS and CDR2 YFSETQ. The ends lost 3 bases at V and 4 bases at J; junction bases unmatched: 8. This CDR3 has 17 amino acids. Here the CDR3 DNA reads TGCGCCAGCAGCTATGGGACAGGGGGTTGGAGTAATGAAAAACTGTTTTTT. This gives the protein CASSYGTGGWSNEKLFF.

CDR3 sequence reads: CASSTAQGMNTEAFF. CDR3 DNA: TGTGCCAGCAGTACCGCTCAGGGGATGAACACTGAAGCTTTCTTT. The genes are TRBV27 and TRBJ1-1; a weak D match, TRBD1 (6 bases). Trimming took 5 bases from V and 0 from J, leaving 13 bases between them. The CDR3 extends over 15 amino acids. Germline lookup yields CDR1 MNHEY and CDR2 SMNVEV (reference sequence).

The CDR3 bases are TGTGCCAGCAGTCGGACAGGAGCTAACTATGGCTACACCTTC. This codes for CASSRTGANYGYTF. The chain couples TRBV27 to TRBJ1-2, with TRBD1 identical over 7 bases. V was clipped by 5 bases and J by 0 bases; unmatched bases: 3. The CDR3 is 14 amino acids. CDR1 and CDR2 from the germline V gene are MNHEY and SMNVEV (reference sequence).

J is TRBJ1-2 and V is TRBV13, with D hard to call. Trimming pared 5 bases from V and 4 bases from J, leaving 11 bases between. The CDR3 is 13 residues long. CDR1 and CDR2 (germline): PRHDT, FYEKMQ (reference sequence). The CDR3 DNA is TGTGCCAGCAGCCCCCGGGAGCCCTATGGCTACACCTTC. Protein: CASSPREPYGYTF.

The V call is TRBV7-9, the J call TRBJ1-2, with unresolved D. Trimming pared 4 bases from V and 7 bases from J, leaving 19 bases between. The CDR3 totals 15 residues. The V gene's germline CDR1 is SEHNR and CDR2 FQNEAQ (reference sequence). The CDR3: CASSSSDSQWSGYTF. Here the CDR3 DNA reads TGTGCCAGCAGCTCCTCGGACTCCCAATGGAGTGGCTACACCTTC.

This clone was detected a few times. The same CDR3 can be traced to other DNA sequences in this sample. V and J are TRBV20-1 and TRBJ2-7, with D possibly being TRBD1 (5 bases). Per the germline V gene, CDR1 is DFQATT and CDR2 is SNEGSKA (reference sequence). This CDR3 spans 11 amino acids. V lost 1 base and J 4 bases, leaving 5 bases between the germline ends. CDR3 residues: CSARAGYEQYF. CDR3 DNA sequence: TGCAGTGCTAGAGCAGGGTACGAGCAGTACTTC.

This clone was picked up one time. The chain employs TRBV7-9 and TRBJ2-5; D is ambiguous. Trimming stripped 3 bases from V and 1 base from J, with 9 bases between. Germline assignment: CDR1 SEHNR and CDR2 FQNEAQ (reference sequence). The CDR3 has 14 residues. The CDR3 DNA is TGTGCCAGCAGCTTCGTGGCTAGCCAAGAGACCCAGTACTTC. It codes for CASSFVASQETQYF.

This rearrangement joins TRBV11-2 to TRBJ1-1; D ambiguous. Trimming left V 10 bases short and J 7 bases short, with 13 bases between. This CDR3 region has 11 residues. Germline-derived CDR1 and CDR2 are SGHAT and FQNNGV. The CDR3 region is CATQLTDEAFF. In nucleotides, the CDR3 is TGTGCCACCCAGCTTACAGATGAAGCTTTCTTT. The full variable domain, rest sourced from reference TRBV11-2 and TRBJ1-1, is EAGVAQSPRYKIIEKRQSVAFWCNPISGHATLYWYQQILGQGPKLLIQFQNNGVVDDSQLPKDRFSAERLKGVDSTLKIQPAKLEDSAVYLCATQLTDEAFFGQGTRLTVV.

V and J are TRBV18 and TRBJ2-2; 9 bases are a match to TRBD1. Germline assignment: CDR1 KGHSH and CDR2 LQKENI. This CDR3 is 15 amino acids long. The ends lost 3 bases at V and 4 bases at J; junction bases unmatched: 3. The CDR3 loop reads CASSPETGGTGELFF. CDR3 DNA: TGTGCCAGCTCACCCGAGACAGGGGGCACCGGGGAGCTGTTTTTT. Complete variable domain (other parts from reference TRBV18 and TRBJ2-2): NAGVMQNPRHLVRRRGQEARLRCSPMKGHSHVYWYRQLPEEGLKFMVYLQKENIIDESGMPKERFSAEFPKEGPSILRIQQVVRGDSAAYFCASSPETGGTGELFFGEGSRLTVL.

The chain recombines TRBV7-2 with TRBJ1-3, with D possibly being TRBD1 (5 bases). Per germline, CDR1 SGHTA and CDR2 FQGNSA. Deletions cut 1 base from V and 4 bases from J, with 11 bases between. This CDR3 region has 15 residues. In DNA, the CDR3 is TGTGCCAGCAGCTTAGAACAGGCTAGGGGAAACACCATATATTTT. Translated: CASSLEQARGNTIYF. Using reference TRBV7-2 and TRBJ1-3 for the parts outside the CDR3, the full variable domain is GAGVSQSPSNKVTEKGKDVELRCDPISGHTALYWYRQSLGQGLEFLIYFQGNSAPDKSGLPSDRFSAERTGGSVSTLTIQRTQQEDSAVYLCASSLEQARGNTIYFGEGSWLTVV.